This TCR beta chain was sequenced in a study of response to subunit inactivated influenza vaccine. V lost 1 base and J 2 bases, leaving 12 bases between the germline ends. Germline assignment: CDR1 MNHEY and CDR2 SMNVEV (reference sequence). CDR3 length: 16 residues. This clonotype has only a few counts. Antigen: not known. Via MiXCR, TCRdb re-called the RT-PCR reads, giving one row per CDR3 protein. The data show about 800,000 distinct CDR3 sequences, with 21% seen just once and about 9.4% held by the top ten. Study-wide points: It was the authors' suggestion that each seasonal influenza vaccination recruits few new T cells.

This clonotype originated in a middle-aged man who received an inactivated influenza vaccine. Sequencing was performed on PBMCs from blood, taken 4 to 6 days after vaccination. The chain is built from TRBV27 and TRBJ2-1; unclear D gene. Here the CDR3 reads CASSLLVGEAYNEQFF. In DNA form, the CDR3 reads TGTGCCAGCAGTTTATTGGTAGGTGAAGCCTACAATGAGCAGTTCTTC.